This section outlines one TCR beta chain sequence together with its context. The CDR3 runs to 15 residues. Trimming removed 3 bases at V and 3 bases at J, with 12 bases between. Germline CDR1 and CDR2: SGDLS and YYNGEE. The entry originates in a study of blood T cell repertoires in COVID-19. Overall study context: Samples representing acute and convalescent COVID-19 were sourced from the United States, Italy and Spain.

In the study's own analysis: Amplified reference gene primers provided the basis for estimating nucleated cell counts. TCRdb's table, derived via immunoSEQ multiplex PCR, lists solely in-frame clones and lacks some. Clonal size and the V and J genes are those of that table, whereas D and trimming came from the DNA. The table records 120,000 to 150,000 clones, about 90% of them present only once. Sequencing used peripheral blood. The clonotype comes from a man aged 45-65 years with active or convalescent COVID-19. V is TRBV9 and J is TRBJ2-2; possible D gene TRBD1, 6 bases. The CDR3 spells CASSATGSDTGELFF. CDR3 DNA: TGTGCCAGCAGCGCAACAGGGTCGGACACCGGGGAGCTGTTTTTT. The full variable domain, its missing parts supplied by reference TRBV9 and TRBJ2-2, is DSGVTQTPKHLITATGQRVTLRCSPRSGDLSVYWYQQSLDQGLQFLIQYYNGEERAKGNILERFSAQQFPDLHSELNLSSLELGDSALYFCASSATGSDTGELFFGEGSRLTVL.